Below, 24 T cell receptor beta chains from the same sample are listed, as sequenced in a study of blood T cells in healthy people across ages (dated by TCRdb to the mid-2010s). Receptor libraries were prepared by 5' RACE. The run used an Illumina HiSeq 2500. A second PCR of roughly 7 to 11 cycles was performed with a sample-barcoded 5' primer and a J-beta primer mix. TCRdb handled the public reads itself, with Q25 trimming in fastp and clone calling in MiXCR, and kept productive beta chains. CDR3 protein sequences are deduplicated, and each keeps its most common genes and DNA. This sample has under 1,100,000 distinct CDR3 sequences in its table, and roughly a quarter of those were observed once. 0.75% of the sample is in the top ten clones. This sample also appeared in a second study, on T cells of mothers and their children.

The sequencing input was blood. These TCRs come from a girl aged 2-10 years in good health.

This clonotype occurred many times. A clone one base away is much larger, so this may be a read error. The chain carries TRBV9 and TRBJ2-3; D gene unclear. Between the trimmed V and J ends, which lost 5 bases and 2 bases, there was a span of 6 bases. In germline, CDR1 is SGDLS, CDR2 YYNGEE. The CDR3 spans 12 residues. CDR3: CASRDDTDTQYF. The CDR3 coding sequence is TGTGCCAGCAGAGATGACACAGATACGCAGTATTTT.

This clonotype was observed a handful of times. CDR3 sequence (DNA): TGTGCCAGCAGTTTATCAGGTTGGGGGAATGGCTATGGCTACACCTTC. Translation gives CASSLSGWGNGYGYTF. The chain uses TRBV27 and TRBJ1-2, with a possible D match to TRBD1 (5 bases). Trimming removed 0 bases at V and 4 bases at J, with 15 bases between. Germline lookup yields CDR1 MNHEY and CDR2 SMNVEV (reference sequence). The CDR3 sequence is 16 residues long.

This clonotype showed up just a few times. The CDR3 bases are TGTGCCATAACCACGGACGGAGCCTACGAGCAGTACTTC. It codes for CAITTDGAYEQYF. The rearrangement links TRBV7-9 to TRBJ2-7; D is uncertain. The CDR3 contains 13 residues. Trimming removed 10 bases at V and 2 bases at J, with 15 bases between. CDR1 SEHNR and CDR2 FQNEAQ come from the germline V gene (reference sequence).

This clonotype was recorded a few times. The V call is TRBV20-1, the J call TRBJ2-1; D remains unclear. Germline values: CDR1 DFQATT, CDR2 SNEGSKA (reference sequence). This CDR3 comprises 13 residues. The V and J ends lost 5 bases and 2 bases respectively, with 10 bases between them. CDR3 region: CSAHLGPYNEQFF. The CDR3 DNA sequence: TGCAGTGCTCACTTAGGCCCCTACAATGAGCAGTTCTTC.

Only a few counts were recorded for this clonotype. The chain links TRBV20-1 to TRBJ1-2; D gene ambiguous. V was cut by 0 bases and J by 5 bases, with 13 bases left in between. Germline CDR1 and CDR2: DFQATT and SNEGSKA (reference sequence). The CDR3 runs 14 residues. CDR3 in amino acids: CSARDVDLGYGYTF. The DNA of the CDR3 is TGCAGTGCTAGAGATGTGGATCTGGGGTATGGCTACACCTTC.

This sequence joins TRBV20-1 and TRBJ2-7; D perhaps matches TRBD1 (5 bases). The CDR3 runs to 13 residues. In germline, CDR1 is DFQATT, CDR2 SNEGSKA (reference sequence). V lost 2 bases, J lost 1 base, and 9 bases lay in between. CDR3 coding DNA: TGCAGTGCTAGACAGGGTTTTTCCTACGAGCAGTACTTC. Translation gives CSARQGFSYEQYF.

CDR3 protein: CASSGGEGGFTEAFF. CDR3 nucleotide sequence: TGTGCCAGCAGCGGAGGGGAAGGCGGATTCACTGAAGCTTTCTTT. The V call is TRBV9, the J call TRBJ1-1; D is perhaps TRBD1 (5 bases). In germline, CDR1 is SGDLS, CDR2 YYNGEE. The V and J ends lost 3 bases and 4 bases respectively, with 16 bases between them. The CDR3 spans 15 residues.

This clonotype was found a few times. One end of the junction fails to match germline, which may point to a read error. The genes are TRBV10-3 and TRBJ1-4, with D unclear. Germline lookup yields CDR1 ENHRY and CDR2 SYGVKD. This CDR3 is built from 17 residues. CDR3 residues: CAISESVSGRGNEKLFF. CDR3 sequence (DNA): TGTGCCATCAGTGAGTCGGTTTCCGGACGGGGAAATGAGAAACTGTTTTTT.

This chain links TRBV5-5 with TRBJ2-5; no definite D call. The germline V and J ends were trimmed by 0 bases and 4 bases, with 10 bases remaining between them. CDR1 and CDR2 from the germline V gene are SGHKS and YYEKEE (reference sequence). The CDR3 covers 14 residues. The DNA for the CDR3 is TGTGCCAGCAGCTTGGCGTCATATGGAGAGACCCAGTACTTC. As protein: CASSLASYGETQYF.

The V gene is TRBV29-1, the J gene TRBJ2-1; 12 bases agree with TRBD2. J gave up 3 bases and V 8 bases, and 5 bases lay outside the gene matches. The CDR3 covers 14 residues. Germline V gene lookup returns CDR1 SQVTM and CDR2 ANQGSEA. CDR3 loop: CSLRLAGVYNEQFF. CDR3 bases: TGCAGCCTCCGACTAGCGGGAGTCTACAATGAGCAGTTCTTC.

This clonotype was found many times. The chain employs TRBV7-2 and TRBJ2-3, with a possible D match to TRBD2 (5 bases). The CDR3 sequence is 15 residues long. CDR1 and CDR2 (germline): SGHTA, FQGNSA. The germline V and J ends were trimmed by 2 bases and 2 bases, with 11 bases remaining between them. The CDR3 loop is CASSLTSGNTDTQYF. The CDR3 nucleotides read TGTGCCAGCAGCTTAACTTCGGGGAACACAGATACGCAGTATTTT.

The V and J genes are TRBV11-2 and TRBJ2-3, with no clear D. This CDR3 has 15 residues. V was pared by 1 base and J by 5 bases, with 13 bases between. In germline, CDR1 is SGHAT, CDR2 FQNNGV. The CDR3 protein is CASSLVYALLDTQYF. CDR3 sequence (DNA): TGTGCCAGCAGCTTAGTTTATGCACTTTTAGATACGCAGTATTTT.

CDR3 residues: CASSQRVGYGYTF. The CDR3 region has the DNA TGTGCCAGCAGCCAGAGGGTGGGCTATGGCTACACCTTC. V and J are TRBV4-2 and TRBJ1-2, with D hard to call. Germline lookup yields CDR1 LGHNA and CDR2 YNFKEQ. Trimming took 3 bases from V and 4 from J, leaving 9 bases between them. The CDR3 spans 13 residues.

This clonotype was detected a few times. V and J are TRBV28 and TRBJ2-4; D possibly corresponds to TRBD1 (5 bases). V lost 5 bases to trimming and J lost 7 bases, with 21 bases between them. The CDR3 length is 16 residues. Germline V gives CDR1 MDHEN, CDR2 SYDVKM. This chain's CDR3 is CASSRQRTGTPNIQYF. The CDR3 nucleotides are TGTGCCAGCAGTCGCCAACGCACAGGAACCCCGAACATTCAGTACTTC.

V usage is TRBV5-6 and J usage is TRBJ1-1; maybe TRBD1 (5 bases). Germline CDR1 reads SGHDT; CDR2 reads YYEEEE. This CDR3 is built from 14 residues. The V end lost 4 bases, the J end lost 6 bases, and 16 bases lay between the germline ends. This chain's CDR3 is CASSTFGPQAEAFF. The CDR3, as DNA: TGTGCCAGCAGCACCTTCGGTCCACAGGCTGAAGCTTTCTTT.

This clonotype was counted only a few times. This sequence joins TRBV6-6 and TRBJ2-2, with TRBD1 matching 7 bases. There are 16 residues in the CDR3. The germline gives CDR1 MNHNY, CDR2 SVGAGI (reference sequence). J was trimmed by 0 bases and V by 6 bases; bases with no gene match: 7. CDR3 sequence: CASRGDRPTNTGELFF. The CDR3 DNA reads TGTGCCAGCAGGGGGGACAGACCCACGAACACCGGGGAGCTGTTTTTT.

The chain joins TRBV12-3 or TRBV12-4 to TRBJ2-1; 7 nucleotides match TRBD2. TRBJ2-7 matches the DNA end more closely, so the J call is doubtful. The CDR3 runs 15 residues. This chain's CDR3 is CASSRPREGSYEQYF. The CDR3 nucleotides read TGTGCCAGCAGCCGTCCCAGGGAGGGTTCCTACGAGCAGTACTTC.

V is TRBV25-1 and J is TRBJ1-5; D is perhaps TRBD1 (5 bases). Trimming removed 2 bases at V and 6 bases at J, with 14 bases between. This CDR3 comprises 15 residues. Germline V gene lookup returns CDR1 MGHDK and CDR2 SYGVNS. In nucleotides, the CDR3 is TGTGCCAGCAGTGAAGGGGCCGGCATGGGTCAGCCCCAGCATTTT. Protein: CASSEGAGMGQPQHF.

The chain combines TRBV7-3 with TRBJ2-5; maybe TRBD2 (6 bases). Trimming stripped 4 bases from V and 11 bases from J, with 17 bases between. This CDR3 spans 13 amino acids. Germline CDR1 SGHTA, CDR2 FQGTGA. The CDR3 sequence is CASSYGGVRGQYF. The CDR3 coding sequence is TGTGCCAGCAGCTACGGAGGCGTCCGGGGGCAGTACTTC. The variable domain in full, with the rest retrieved from reference TRBV7-3 and TRBJ2-5, is GAGVSQTPSNKVTEKGKYVELRCDPISGHTALYWYRQSLGQGPEFLIYFQGTGAADDSGLPNDRFFAVRPEGSVSTLKIQRTERGDSAVYLCASSYGGVRGQYFGPGTRLLVL.

This clonotype turned up a few times. This sequence joins TRBV7-2 and TRBJ1-2; a possible D gene is TRBD1 (5 bases). The germline gives CDR1 SGHTA, CDR2 FQGNSA. V gave up 6 bases and J gave up 7 bases, with 15 bases separating them. CDR3 length: 13 amino acids. The CDR3 coding sequence is TGTGCCAGCAGTCGGGACGCCTCGGGTGGCTACACCTTC. As protein: CASSRDASGGYTF.

As regards this clonotype: The junction shows a germline mismatch at one end, possibly a read error. The chain is built from TRBV4-2 and TRBJ1-2; TRBD1 is a possible D gene (5 bases). This CDR3 is built from 16 residues. The V gene's germline CDR1 is LGHNA and CDR2 YNFKEQ. CDR3 protein: CASSPVGGPANYGHTF. The CDR3 region has the DNA TGTGCCAGCAGCCCCGTCGGGGGTCCAGCTAACTATGGCCACACCTTC.

V is TRBV4-2 and J is TRBJ2-7; TRBD2 matches at 9 bases. J was trimmed by 0 bases and V by 4 bases; bases with no gene match: 7. Germline V gene sequence: CDR1 LGHNA, CDR2 YNFKEQ. The length of the CDR3 is 16 residues. The CDR3, as DNA: TGTGCCAGCAGCCCGAGGACTAGCGCGAGCTCCTACGAGCAGTACTTC. Its translation is CASSPRTSASSYEQYF.

The chain couples TRBV12-3 or TRBV12-4 to TRBJ2-5, with 9 bases that match TRBD2. The J call may be in error: the DNA end matches TRBJ2-1 better. There are 15 residues in the CDR3. The CDR3, as DNA: TGTGCCAGCAGCCCAGGACCAGCGGGGGGCAATGAGCAGTTCTTC. Translated, it gives CASSPGPAGGNEQFF.

This clonotype was observed a handful of times. CDR3 in amino acids: CASSADGGGSPLHF. The CDR3 DNA sequence: TGTGCCAGCAGTGCTGACGGTGGGGGGTCACCCCTCCACTTT. The V gene is TRBV7-2, the J gene TRBJ1-6; tentatively, D is TRBD1 (5 bases). Per germline, CDR1 SGHTA and CDR2 FQGNSA. V gave up 6 bases and J gave up 10 bases, with 16 bases separating them. CDR3 length equals 14 residues.